This TCR beta chain was captured by sequencing in a study of CD8 T cells in Susac syndrome. With random hexamers, reverse transcription was performed on about 0.45 to 1 ug of RNA. TCRdb processed the immunoSEQ multiplex PCR reads anew with MiXCR; each CDR3 protein has one entry. The sample yields over 95,000 distinct CDR3 sequences, around 93% seen once. The clonotype originates from a human donor in good health. Sequencing used CD8+ T cells from PBMCs.

The CDR3 coding sequence is TGCGCCAGCAGCTCCGGACTAGCGGGAGACTATGAGCAGTTCTTC. Its translation: CASSSGLAGDYEQFF. The chain recombines TRBV5-1 with TRBJ2-1; 13 bases agree with TRBD2. The V gene end was trimmed by 3 bases and the J gene end by 8 bases; junction bases not matched to a gene: 5. The germline CDR1 and CDR2 sequences are SGHRS and YFSETQ. This CDR3 is 15 amino acids long.